This is a list of T cell receptor beta chains from one sample in a study of molecular identifiers for immune sequencing clone quantification. From the PCR reads, TCRdb called clonotypes with MiXCR, one entry per CDR3 protein. Seen here are hundreds of thousands of distinct CDR3 sequences, approximately 24% observed once, and the top ten hold about 0.8%. Sequenced input: naive CD8+ T cells from blood, with Jurkat cell RNA spiked in. Every receptor here comes from a human donor in good health. Some libraries in this study had Jurkat cell RNA spiked in. Each CDR3 is given without its conserved first and last residue.

V,J,CDR3
TRBV9,TRBJ2-3,ASSRLQRVVGTDTQY
TRBV5-4,TRBJ2-7,ASSVGTVYEQY
TRBV13,TRBJ1-4,ASSAGSNEKLF
TRBV12-3/TRBV12-4,TRBJ1-4,ASSLSGTNEKLI
TRBV7-9,TRBJ1-1,ASGFTGAF
TRBV28,TRBJ1-5,ASSLLSQSHSNQPQH
TRBV6-6,TRBJ2-5,ASSYPPGGAQETQY
TRBV5-1,TRBJ2-1,ASSLVASERYNEQF
TRBV28,TRBJ1-1,ASSSYRRRGLNTEAF
TRBV4-1,TRBJ2-2,ASSFGDYTGELF